The 19 T cell receptor beta chains presented below share a single source sample, sequenced in a study of blood T cells in healthy people across ages (dated by TCRdb to about 2015). Preparation of the library involved 5' RACE. The run used an Illumina HiSeq 2500. The second PCR ran for roughly 7 to 11 cycles and used a J-beta primer mix along with a sample-barcoded 5' primer. TCRdb itself trimmed the public reads at Q25 with fastp, ran MiXCR and retained productive beta chains. Each CDR3 protein gets just one entry, which takes the most common genes and DNA from the rows behind it. The sample profile shows approximately 790,000 distinct CDR3 sequences; under 80% of them were found once. The biggest ten clones account for 28% of the sample. The sequenced sample consisted of blood. These receptors were obtained from a young man in good health.

This chain connects TRBV7-3 to TRBJ2-1; D might be TRBD1 (8 bases). V was clipped by 5 bases and J by 7 bases, with 24 bases between them. Germline V gene lookup returns CDR1 SGHTA and CDR2 FQGTGA. This CDR3 has 17 residues. The CDR3 is CASSTGGGWNGGNEQFF. CDR3 bases: TGTGCCAGCAGCACAGGGGGGGGCTGGAATGGAGGGAATGAGCAGTTCTTC.

J is TRBJ2-1 and V is TRBV12-3 or TRBV12-4; D gene uncertain. This CDR3 contains 12 residues. Trimming removed 6 bases at V and 8 bases at J, with 11 bases between. The CDR3 coding sequence is TGTGCCAGCAGCTTGGTTTTCCATGAGCAGTTCTTC. The encoded protein is CASSLVFHEQFF.

The V call is TRBV7-9, the J call TRBJ1-2; D gene unclear. Per germline, CDR1 SEHNR and CDR2 FQNEAQ (reference sequence). CDR3 length: 14 amino acids. V shed 1 base and J shed 5 bases, with 11 bases lying between them. The chain's CDR3 is CASSLGAGAYGYTF. For the CDR3, the DNA is TGTGCCAGCAGCTTAGGGGCAGGCGCTTATGGCTACACCTTC.

The chain couples TRBV7-2 to TRBJ2-5; D unresolved. Trimming left V 4 bases short and J 5 bases short, with 5 bases between. Germline lookup yields CDR1 SGHTA and CDR2 FQGNSA. This CDR3 comprises 11 residues. The CDR3 nucleotides are TGTGCCAGCAGCTGGTACGAGACCCAGTACTTC. It translates to CASSWYETQYF.

A word on this clonotype: One junction end does not reproduce the germline sequence, and a read error may be involved. The rearrangement links TRBV28 to TRBJ2-3, with a weak D call TRBD1 (5 bases). Germline CDR1 reads MDHEN; CDR2 reads SYDVKM. This CDR3 has 18 amino acids. DNA of the CDR3: TGTGCCTGCAGTTTTTCCCACGTTGGACAACTGAGCACAGATACGCAGTATTTT. Translating gives CACSFSHVGQLSTDTQYF.

The rearrangement uses TRBV7-2 and TRBJ2-7; the match to TRBD2 covers 8 bases. The germline V gene has CDR1 SGHTA and CDR2 FQGNSA. V dropped 3 bases and J dropped 0; count of bases not matched to a gene: 4. This CDR3 has 15 residues. CDR3 bases: TGTGCCAGCAGCTTTGGTAGCGGGGCCTCCTACGAGCAGTACTTC. Residues: CASSFGSGASYEQYF.

The J gene is TRBJ2-5, the V gene TRBV28, with D unresolved. This CDR3 is built from 15 residues. Trimming shortened V by 7 bases and J by 5 bases, and 20 bases separated the two germline ends. From germline, CDR1 is MDHEN and CDR2 SYDVKM. The CDR3 is CASTSKAPSRETQYF. In DNA, the CDR3 is TGTGCCAGCACTAGTAAGGCACCATCCAGGGAGACCCAGTACTTC.

This sequence joins TRBV9 and TRBJ1-6; unclear D gene. There are 13 residues in the CDR3. Trimming took off 7 bases at V and 7 bases at J, with 12 bases between the two ends. The germline V gene encodes CDR1 SGDLS and CDR2 YYNGEE. CDR3: CASGVGMNSPLHF. CDR3 nucleotide sequence: TGTGCCAGCGGTGTGGGAATGAATTCACCCCTCCACTTT.

The chain recombines TRBV27 with TRBJ1-4; D call uncertain. V was clipped by 3 bases and J by 5 bases, with 16 bases between them. The CDR3 consists of 16 residues. In germline, CDR1 is MNHEY, CDR2 SMNVEV (reference sequence). CDR3 amino acids: CASSFVRWETNEKLFF. The CDR3, as DNA: TGTGCCAGCAGTTTCGTTAGGTGGGAGACGAATGAAAAACTGTTTTTT. The whole variable domain, filled in from reference TRBV27 and TRBJ1-4, reads EAQVTQNPRYLITVTGKKLTVTCSQNMNHEYMSWYRQDPGLGLRQIYYSMNVEVTDKGDVPEGYKVSRKEKRNFPLILESPSPNQTSLYFCASSFVRWETNEKLFFGSGTQLSVL.

This clonotype was seen many times. This sequence joins TRBV7-2 and TRBJ2-1; D is uncertain. From germline, CDR1 is SGHTA and CDR2 FQGNSA. This CDR3 comprises 14 residues. The V end lost 3 bases, the J end lost 0 bases, and 6 bases lay between the germline ends. CDR3 sequence reads: CASSLGYSYNEQFF. Written as DNA, the CDR3 is TGTGCCAGCAGCTTGGGGTACTCCTACAATGAGCAGTTCTTC.

The chain links TRBV10-3 to TRBJ1-5; TRBD1 agrees at 7 bases. After removal of 9 bases from V and 2 bases from J, the junction contained 7 bases not matched to a gene. Germline CDR1 ENHRY, CDR2 SYGVKD. The CDR3 covers 14 residues. The CDR3 sequence: CAIRQGVGNQPQHF. CDR3 in DNA: TGTGCCATTAGACAGGGAGTTGGCAATCAGCCCCAGCATTTT.

The rearrangement joins TRBV15 to TRBJ2-7, with D perhaps matching TRBD1 (6 bases). The CDR3 covers 15 residues. V was trimmed by 4 bases and J by 7 bases, leaving 20 bases between them. Germline values: CDR1 LNHNV, CDR2 YYDKDF (reference sequence). The CDR3: CATSTRDNSYNEQYF. The CDR3 DNA reads as TGTGCCACCAGCACCCGGGACAACTCCTACAATGAGCAGTACTTC.

This chain connects TRBV5-6 to TRBJ1-6; D is unclear. The V gene's germline CDR1 is SGHDT and CDR2 YYEEEE. The V gene lost 2 bases and the J gene lost 6 bases, with 9 bases spanning the gap. The CDR3 is 14 amino acids. This chain's CDR3 is CASSLGWGNSPLHF. The CDR3 nucleotides are TGTGCCAGCAGCTTAGGGTGGGGTAATTCACCCCTCCACTTT.

This clonotype was observed a handful of times. This sequence joins TRBV11-2 and TRBJ2-3; TRBD2 might be the D (5 bases). V lost 5 bases to trimming and J lost 6 bases, with 21 bases between them. This CDR3 comprises 16 residues. CDR1 is SGHAT and CDR2 is FQNNGV in the germline V gene. The DNA for the CDR3 is TGTGCCAGCAGCGACTACTCTCTACTTCGCGGGGATACGCAGTATTTT. Translated: CASSDYSLLRGDTQYF.

The rearrangement links TRBV20-1 to TRBJ2-1; 8 bases align to TRBD1. The CDR3 has 15 amino acids. With 5 bases clipped from V and 6 bases from J, the junction kept 12 bases outside the gene matches. CDR1 is DFQATT, CDR2 SNEGSKA, per germline (reference sequence). Here the CDR3 DNA reads TGCAGTGCTGAGGTACCGGGACAGGAGCTCAATGAGCAGTTCTTC. This sequence encodes CSAEVPGQELNEQFF.

This clonotype was counted once. J is TRBJ1-1 and V is TRBV7-3; 7 bases are shared with TRBD1. The CDR3 has 13 residues. J gave up 4 bases and V 4 bases, and 3 bases lay outside the gene matches. Germline V gene sequence: CDR1 SGHTA, CDR2 FQGTGA. The CDR3 is CASSSGQSTEAFF. CDR3 DNA sequence: TGTGCCAGCAGCTCGGGACAGTCCACTGAAGCTTTCTTT. The full variable domain, in which reference TRBV7-3 and TRBJ1-1 provide the parts outside the CDR3, is GAGVSQTPSNKVTEKGKYVELRCDPISGHTALYWYRQSLGQGPEFLIYFQGTGAADDSGLPNDRFFAVRPEGSVSTLKIQRTERGDSAVYLCASSSGQSTEAFFGQGTRLTVV.

A single count supports this clonotype. This chain links TRBV14 with TRBJ2-1, with 9 bases aligning to TRBD1. Germline trimming cut 4 bases from V and 6 bases from J; bases unmatched to any gene: 4. The CDR3 runs to 14 residues. Germline V gives CDR1 SGHDN, CDR2 FVKESK. In DNA, the CDR3 is TGTGCCAGCAGCCGCGGGACAGGGCCCAATGAGCAGTTCTTC. Protein: CASSRGTGPNEQFF.

The chain has TRBV7-9 and TRBJ1-2; D remains unclear. The CDR3 extends over 15 amino acids. Per the germline V gene, CDR1 is SEHNR and CDR2 is FQNEAQ (reference sequence). Trimming cost V 5 bases and J 2 bases, with 15 bases left between them. CDR3 in DNA: TGTGCCAGCAGCCGTCAGGACGGGGTCAACTATGGCTACACCTTC. This gives the protein CASSRQDGVNYGYTF.

The chain links TRBV10-3 to TRBJ2-1; TRBD2 agrees at 8 bases. This CDR3 region has 14 residues. The ends lost 10 bases at V and 5 bases at J; junction bases unmatched: 10. Germline CDR1 ENHRY, CDR2 SYGVKD. For the CDR3, the DNA is TGTGCCACTTTCCCCGGGGGGGTAAACAATGAGCAGTTCTTC. This encodes CATFPGGVNNEQFF.